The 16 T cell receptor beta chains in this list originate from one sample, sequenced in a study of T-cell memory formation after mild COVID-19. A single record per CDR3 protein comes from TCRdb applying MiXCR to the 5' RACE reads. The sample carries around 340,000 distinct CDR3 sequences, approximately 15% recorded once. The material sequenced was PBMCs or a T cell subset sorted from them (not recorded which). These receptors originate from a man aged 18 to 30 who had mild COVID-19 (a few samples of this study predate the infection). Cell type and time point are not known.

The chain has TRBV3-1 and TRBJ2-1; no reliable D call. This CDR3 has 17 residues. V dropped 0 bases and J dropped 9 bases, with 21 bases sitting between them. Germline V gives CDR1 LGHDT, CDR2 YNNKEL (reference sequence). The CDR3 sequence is CASSQDRLGMRRAEQFF. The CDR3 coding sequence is TGTGCCAGCAGCCAAGACCGCCTGGGAATGCGGCGCGCTGAGCAGTTCTTC.

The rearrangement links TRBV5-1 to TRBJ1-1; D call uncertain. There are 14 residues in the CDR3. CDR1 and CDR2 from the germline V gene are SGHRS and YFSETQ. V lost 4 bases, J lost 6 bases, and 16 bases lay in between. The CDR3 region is CASSPGPPGAEAFF. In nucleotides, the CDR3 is TGCGCCAGCAGCCCCGGACCTCCTGGGGCTGAAGCTTTCTTT.

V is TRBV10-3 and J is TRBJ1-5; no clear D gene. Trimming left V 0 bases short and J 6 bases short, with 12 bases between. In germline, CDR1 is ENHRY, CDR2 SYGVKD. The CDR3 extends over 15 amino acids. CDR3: CAISESAVLRQPQHF. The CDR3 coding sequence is TGTGCCATCAGTGAGTCGGCAGTCTTGCGTCAGCCCCAGCATTTT.

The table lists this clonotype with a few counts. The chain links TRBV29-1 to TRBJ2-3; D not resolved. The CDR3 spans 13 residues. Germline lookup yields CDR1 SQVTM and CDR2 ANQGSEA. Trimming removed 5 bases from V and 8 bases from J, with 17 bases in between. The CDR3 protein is CSVSPTRSPTQYF. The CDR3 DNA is TGCAGCGTTTCTCCAACTCGGTCCCCTACGCAGTATTTT.

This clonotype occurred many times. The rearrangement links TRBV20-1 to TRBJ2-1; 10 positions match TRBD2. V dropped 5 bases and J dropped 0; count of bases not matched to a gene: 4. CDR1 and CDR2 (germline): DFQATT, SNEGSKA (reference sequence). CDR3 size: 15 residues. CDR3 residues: CSAVLAGSSYNEQFF. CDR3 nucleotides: TGCAGTGCTGTACTAGCGGGGAGCTCCTACAATGAGCAGTTCTTC.

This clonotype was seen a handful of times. CDR3 loop: CASSPNALAGYTDTQYF. The CDR3, as DNA: TGTGCCAGCAGTCCAAACGCACTAGCGGGGTACACAGATACGCAGTATTTT. The V gene is TRBV6-5, the J gene TRBJ2-3; TRBD2 agrees at 10 bases. The CDR3 runs to 17 residues. CDR1 and CDR2 (germline): MNHEY, SVGAGI. Losses at the gene ends were 5 bases for V and 2 bases for J; bases not matched to a gene: 10.

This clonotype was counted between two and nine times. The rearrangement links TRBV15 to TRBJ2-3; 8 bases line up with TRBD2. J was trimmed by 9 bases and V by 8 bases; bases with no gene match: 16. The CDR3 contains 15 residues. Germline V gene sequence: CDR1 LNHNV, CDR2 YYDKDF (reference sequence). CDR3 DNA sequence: TGTGCCACCTCTCTCACTAGCGGAGGGGGTAAGACGCAGTATTTT. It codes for CATSLTSGGGKTQYF.

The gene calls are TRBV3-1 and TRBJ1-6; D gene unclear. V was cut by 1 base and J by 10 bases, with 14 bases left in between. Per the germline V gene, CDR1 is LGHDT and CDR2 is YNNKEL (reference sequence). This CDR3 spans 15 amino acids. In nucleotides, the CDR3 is TGTGCCAGCAGCCAAGCCGGTCGGGCTTGGTCACCCCTCCACTTT. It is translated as CASSQAGRAWSPLHF. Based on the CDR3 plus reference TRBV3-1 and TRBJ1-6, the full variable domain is DTAVSQTPKYLVTQMGNDKSIKCEQNLGHDTMYWYKQDSKKFLKIMFSYNNKELIINETVPNRFSPKSPDKAHLNLHINSLELGDSAVYFCASSQAGRAWSPLHFGNGTRLTVT.

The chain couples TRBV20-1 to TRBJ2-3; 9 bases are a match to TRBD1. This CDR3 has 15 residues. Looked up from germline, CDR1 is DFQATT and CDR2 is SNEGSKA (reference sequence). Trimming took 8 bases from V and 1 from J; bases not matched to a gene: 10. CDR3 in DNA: TGCAGTTCCTGGACCCGGGACAGGGGCACAGATACGCAGTATTTT. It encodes CSSWTRDRGTDTQYF.

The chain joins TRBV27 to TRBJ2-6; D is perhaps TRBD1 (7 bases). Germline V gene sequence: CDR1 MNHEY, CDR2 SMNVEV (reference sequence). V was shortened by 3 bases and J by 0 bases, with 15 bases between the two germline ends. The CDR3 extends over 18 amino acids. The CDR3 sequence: CASSFAGQWNSGANVLTF. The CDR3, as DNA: TGTGCCAGCAGTTTCGCGGGACAGTGGAACTCTGGGGCCAACGTCCTGACTTTC.

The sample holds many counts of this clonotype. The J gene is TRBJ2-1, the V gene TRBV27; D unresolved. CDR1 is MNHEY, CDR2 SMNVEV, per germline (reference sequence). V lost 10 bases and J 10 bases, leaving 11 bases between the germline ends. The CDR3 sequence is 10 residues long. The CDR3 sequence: CATLSREQFF. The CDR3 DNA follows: TGTGCCACCCTGTCGCGGGAGCAGTTCTTC.

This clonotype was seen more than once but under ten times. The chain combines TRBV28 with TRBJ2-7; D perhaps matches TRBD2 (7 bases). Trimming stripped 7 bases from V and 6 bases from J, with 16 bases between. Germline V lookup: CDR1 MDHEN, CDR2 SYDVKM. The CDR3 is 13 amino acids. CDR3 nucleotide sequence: TGTGCCAGCATAGAAAGGGGGGGGACCGAGCAGTACGTC. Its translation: CASIERGGTEQYV.

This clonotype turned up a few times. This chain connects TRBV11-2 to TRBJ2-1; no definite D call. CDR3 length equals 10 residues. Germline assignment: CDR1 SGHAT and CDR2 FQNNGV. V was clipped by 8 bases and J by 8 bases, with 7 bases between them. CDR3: CASGTHEQFF. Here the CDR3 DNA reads TGTGCCAGCGGAACCCATGAGCAGTTCTTC.

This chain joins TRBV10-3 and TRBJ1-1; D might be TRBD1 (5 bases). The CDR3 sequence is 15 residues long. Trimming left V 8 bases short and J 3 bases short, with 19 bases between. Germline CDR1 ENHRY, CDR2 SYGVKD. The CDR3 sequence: CAISTPGRSDTEAFF. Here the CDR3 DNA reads TGTGCCATCTCAACCCCAGGGCGGTCGGACACTGAAGCTTTCTTT.

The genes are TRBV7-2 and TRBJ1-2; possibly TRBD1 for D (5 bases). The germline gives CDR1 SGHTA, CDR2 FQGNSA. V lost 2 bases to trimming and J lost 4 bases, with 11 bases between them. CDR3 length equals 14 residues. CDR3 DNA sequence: TGTGCCAGCAGCTTAAGTTTTGGGGGCTATGGCTACACCTTC. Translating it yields CASSLSFGGYGYTF.

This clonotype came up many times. CDR3 sequence: CASSLSWVYTEAFF. In nucleotides, the CDR3 is TGTGCCAGCAGCTTGTCTTGGGTGTACACTGAAGCTTTCTTT. V usage is TRBV5-6 and J usage is TRBJ1-1, with D hard to call. The CDR3 runs 14 residues. Germline CDR1 SGHDT, CDR2 YYEEEE. V shed 1 base and J shed 3 bases, with 10 bases lying between them.